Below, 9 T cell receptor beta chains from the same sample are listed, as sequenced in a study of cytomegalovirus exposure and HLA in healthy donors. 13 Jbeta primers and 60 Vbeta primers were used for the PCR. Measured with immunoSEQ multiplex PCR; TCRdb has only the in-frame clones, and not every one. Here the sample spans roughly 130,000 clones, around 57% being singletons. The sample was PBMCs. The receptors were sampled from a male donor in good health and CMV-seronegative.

The CDR3 sequence: CASSLGDGYEQYF. The CDR3 DNA reads as TGCGCCAGCAGCTTGGGTGACGGGTACGAGCAGTACTTC. V and J are TRBV5-1 and TRBJ2-7; no clear D. CDR1 and CDR2 from the germline V gene are SGHRS and YFSETQ. V lost 0 bases and J lost 4, with 8 bases in between. The CDR3 covers 13 residues.

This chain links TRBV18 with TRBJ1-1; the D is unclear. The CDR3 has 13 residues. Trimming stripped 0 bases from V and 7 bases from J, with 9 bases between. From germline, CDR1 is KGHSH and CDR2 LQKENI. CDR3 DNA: TGTGCCAGCTCACCACCCCCTTTTTTTGAAGCTTTCTTT. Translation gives CASSPPPFFEAFF.

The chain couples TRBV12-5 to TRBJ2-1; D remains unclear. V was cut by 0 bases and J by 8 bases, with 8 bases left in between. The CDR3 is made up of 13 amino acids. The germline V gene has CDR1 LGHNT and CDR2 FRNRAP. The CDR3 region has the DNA TGTGCTAGTGGTTTGGTATTACGGGATGAGCAGTTCTTC. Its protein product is CASGLVLRDEQFF. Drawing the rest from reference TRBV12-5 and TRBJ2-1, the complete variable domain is DARVTQTPRHKVTEMGQEVTMRCQPILGHNTVFWYRQTMMQGLELLAYFRNRAPLDDSGMPKDRFSAEMPDATLATLKIQPSEPRDSAVYFCASGLVLRDEQFFGPGTRLTVL.

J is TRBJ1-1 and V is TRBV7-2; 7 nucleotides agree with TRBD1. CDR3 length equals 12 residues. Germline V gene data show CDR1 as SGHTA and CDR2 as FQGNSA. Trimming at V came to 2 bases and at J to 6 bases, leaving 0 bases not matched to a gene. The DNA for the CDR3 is TGTGCCAGCAGCTTAACAGGGGCTGAAGCTTTCTTT. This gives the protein CASSLTGAEAFF.

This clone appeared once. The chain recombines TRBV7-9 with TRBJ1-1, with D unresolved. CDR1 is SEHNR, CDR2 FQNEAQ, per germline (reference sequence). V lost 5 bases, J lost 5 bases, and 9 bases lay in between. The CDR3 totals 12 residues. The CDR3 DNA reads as TGTGCCAGCAGCCCGGCGGATACTGAAGCTTTCTTT. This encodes CASSPADTEAFF.

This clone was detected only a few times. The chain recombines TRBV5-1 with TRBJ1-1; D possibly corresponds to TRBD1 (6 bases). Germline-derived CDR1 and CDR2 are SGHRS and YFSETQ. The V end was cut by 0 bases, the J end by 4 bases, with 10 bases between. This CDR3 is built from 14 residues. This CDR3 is CASSLDRVGTEAFF. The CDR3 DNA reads TGCGCCAGCAGCTTGGACAGGGTGGGCACTGAAGCTTTCTTT.

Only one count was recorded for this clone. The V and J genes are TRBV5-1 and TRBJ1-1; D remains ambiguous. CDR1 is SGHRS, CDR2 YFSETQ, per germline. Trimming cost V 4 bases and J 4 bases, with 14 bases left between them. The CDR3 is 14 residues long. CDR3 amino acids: CASSTPLSGTEAFF. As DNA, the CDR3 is TGCGCCAGCAGCACCCCTCTAAGTGGCACTGAAGCTTTCTTT.

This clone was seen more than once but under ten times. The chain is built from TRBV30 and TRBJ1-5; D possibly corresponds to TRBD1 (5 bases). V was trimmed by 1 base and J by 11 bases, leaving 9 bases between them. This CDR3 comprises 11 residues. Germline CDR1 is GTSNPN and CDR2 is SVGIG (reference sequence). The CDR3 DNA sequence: TGTGCCTGGAGTGCGGGGGGGTCCCAGCATTTT. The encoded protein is CAWSAGGSQHF. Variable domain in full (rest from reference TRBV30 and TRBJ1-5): SQTIHQWPATLVQPVGSPLSLECTVEGTSNPNLYWYRQAAGRGLQLLFYSVGIGQISSEVPQNLSASRPQDRQFILSSKKLLLSDSGFYLCAWSAGGSQHFGDGTRLSIL.

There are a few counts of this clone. CDR3 sequence reads: CSVVIRGFYNEQFF. CDR3 DNA sequence: TGCAGCGTTGTTATTCGGGGGTTTTACAATGAGCAGTTCTTC. The chain combines TRBV29-1 with TRBJ2-1; possible D gene TRBD2, 6 bases. The CDR3 is 14 residues long. Germline loops: CDR1 SQVTM, CDR2 ANQGSEA. V gave up 4 bases and J gave up 4 bases, with 14 bases separating them.